The 20 T cell receptor beta chains listed next were all sequenced from one sample in a study of somatic mutations in cytotoxic T cells in rheumatoid arthritis. The repertoire was sequenced with immunoSEQ multiplex PCR; TCRdb's copy has only in-frame clones and lacks some. The data hold roughly 35,000 clones, with under 90% observed a single time. Sequencing was carried out using CD8+ T cells sorted from blood. Receptor source: a man aged 35 to 55 in good health.

The genes are TRBV28 and TRBJ2-7; no firm D call. The CDR3 has 12 residues. The V end was cut by 6 bases, the J end by 2 bases, with 8 bases between. Germline assignment: CDR1 MDHEN and CDR2 SYDVKM. The CDR3, as DNA: TGTGCCAGCAGCGCTGGGACCTACGAGCAGTACTTC. The encoded protein is CASSAGTYEQYF. Full variable domain (missing parts from reference TRBV28 and TRBJ2-7): DVKVTQSSRYLVKRTGEKVFLECVQDMDHENMFWYRQDPGLGLRLIYFSYDVKMKEKGDIPEGYSVSREKKERFSLILESASTNQTSMYLCASSAGTYEQYFGPGTRLTVT.

This sequence joins TRBV30 and TRBJ1-2, with TRBD1 as a possible D gene (6 bases). Trimming cost V 1 base and J 2 bases, with 20 bases left between them. The CDR3 has 17 amino acids. Germline-derived CDR1 and CDR2 are GTSNPN and SVGIG (reference sequence). The CDR3 here is CAWSASRGRASNYGYTF. CDR3 coding DNA: TGTGCCTGGAGTGCCTCCAGGGGCAGGGCCTCAAACTATGGCTACACCTTC.

This clone was detected once. The chain couples TRBV7-9 to TRBJ2-4; TRBD2 might be the D (6 bases). CDR3 length: 11 residues. V gave up 6 bases and J gave up 12 bases, with 12 bases separating them. From germline, CDR1 is SEHNR and CDR2 FQNEAQ (reference sequence). DNA of the CDR3: TGTGCCAGCAGTTCAAGGAGGGATCAGTACTTC. It encodes CASSSRRDQYF. The full variable domain, completed using reference TRBV7-9 and TRBJ2-4, is DTGVSQNPRHKITKRGQNVTFRCDPISEHNRLYWYRQTLGQGPEFLTYFQNEAQLEKSRLLSDRFSAERPKGSFSTLEIQRTEQGDSAMYLCASSSRRDQYFGAGTRLSVL.

This chain connects TRBV10-2 to TRBJ1-1; D gene uncertain. The CDR3 extends over 12 amino acids. V was cut by 2 bases and J by 6 bases, with 7 bases left in between. Looked up from germline, CDR1 is WSHSY and CDR2 is SAAADI. CDR3 sequence: CASSEGSSEAFF. CDR3 DNA: TGCGCCAGCAGTGAGGGTAGCTCTGAAGCTTTCTTT.

The rearrangement joins TRBV27 to TRBJ2-1; no definite D call. In germline, CDR1 is MNHEY, CDR2 SMNVEV (reference sequence). CDR3 size: 14 residues. Trimming cost V 2 bases and J 2 bases, with 7 bases left between them. The CDR3 bases are TGTGCCAGCAGTTTAACCCTAGCCTACAATGAGCAGTTCTTC. As protein: CASSLTLAYNEQFF.

This chain uses TRBV6-1 with TRBJ2-3; 10 nucleotides match TRBD2. The CDR3 spans 16 residues. With V trimmed by 3 bases and J by 5 bases, 8 bases remained unmatched. Germline V gene lookup returns CDR1 MNHNS and CDR2 SASEGT. The CDR3 is CASSEVAGGSGDTQYF. As DNA, the CDR3 is TGTGCCAGCAGTGAGGTAGCGGGAGGAAGTGGAGATACGCAGTATTTT.

The chain employs TRBV27 and TRBJ2-3, with a weak D call TRBD2 (6 bases). In germline, CDR1 is MNHEY, CDR2 SMNVEV (reference sequence). Trimming removed 7 bases from V and 0 bases from J, with 14 bases in between. The CDR3 contains 15 residues. The CDR3 here is CASIGSVASTDTQYF. DNA of the CDR3: TGTGCCAGCATCGGGAGCGTAGCTAGCACAGATACGCAGTATTTT.

This clone was counted a few times. V is TRBV5-6 and J is TRBJ1-3; D is unclear. V was clipped by 1 base and J by 0 bases, with 11 bases between them. There are 16 residues in the CDR3. Germline values: CDR1 SGHDT, CDR2 YYEEEE. For the CDR3, the DNA is TGTGCCAGCAGCTTGACCGGGAGCTCCTCTGGAAACACCATATATTTT. Translated: CASSLTGSSSGNTIYF.

V gene TRBV19 combines with J gene TRBJ1-5; D not resolved. The length of the CDR3 is 14 residues. CDR1 and CDR2 (germline): LNHDA, SQIVND (reference sequence). With 3 bases removed from V and 1 base from J, the gap between germline ends came to 7 bases. In DNA, the CDR3 is TGTGCCAGTAGTATCCCTGAGAGCAATCAGCCCCAGCATTTT. It specifies CASSIPESNQPQHF.

The chain joins TRBV11-2 to TRBJ2-7; the D gene is possibly TRBD1 (5 bases). The V gene lost 3 bases and the J gene lost 4 bases, with 7 bases spanning the gap. CDR1 SGHAT and CDR2 FQNNGV come from the germline V gene. This CDR3 has 12 amino acids. The CDR3: CASSFKGYEQYF. As DNA, the CDR3 is TGTGCCAGCAGCTTTAAGGGGTACGAGCAGTACTTC.

The chain joins TRBV29-1 to TRBJ2-1; no definite D call. Trimming shortened V by 7 bases and J by 3 bases, and 19 bases separated the two germline ends. From germline, CDR1 is SQVTM and CDR2 ANQGSEA. CDR3 length equals 15 residues. The CDR3 loop reads CSAPQTNDYYNEQFF. The CDR3 region has the DNA TGCAGCGCCCCCCAAACTAATGATTACTACAATGAGCAGTTCTTC.

The V and J genes are TRBV6-1 and TRBJ2-3, with D possibly TRBD1 on 5 matching bases. Trimming removed 4 bases at V and 1 base at J, with 18 bases between. The CDR3 length is 17 residues. Germline loops: CDR1 MNHNS, CDR2 SASEGT. The DNA for the CDR3 is TGTGCCAGCAGTGTTAAATGGGCAGGGCTTGGCACAGATACGCAGTATTTT. This translates into CASSVKWAGLGTDTQYF.

The rearrangement joins TRBV7-9 to TRBJ2-7; possibly TRBD1 or TRBD2 for D (5 bases each). CDR1 is SEHNR, CDR2 FQNEAQ, per germline (reference sequence). V lost 4 bases and J lost 5, with 15 bases in between. CDR3 size: 14 residues. The CDR3 bases are TGTGCCAGCAGCTACCCGGCAGGGAGTAACGAGCAGTACTTC. Amino acids: CASSYPAGSNEQYF. Using reference TRBV7-9 and TRBJ2-7 for the parts outside the CDR3, the full variable domain is DTGVSQNPRHKITKRGQNVTFRCDPISEHNRLYWYRQTLGQGPEFLTYFQNEAQLEKSRLLSDRFSAERPKGSFSTLEIQRTEQGDSAMYLCASSYPAGSNEQYFGPGTRLTVT.

The chain has TRBV21-1 and TRBJ1-5. TRBV21-1 is noted as a pseudogene. This CDR3 is built from 13 residues. CDR3: CASSTCSNQPQHF. Here the CDR3 DNA reads TGTGCCAGCAGCACGTGTAGCAATCAGCCCCAGCATTTT.

V gene TRBV5-1 combines with J gene TRBJ1-2; D gene uncertain. The CDR3 sequence is 16 residues long. Germline CDR1 SGHRS, CDR2 YFSETQ. Trimming pared 1 base from V and 0 bases from J, leaving 13 bases between. CDR3 DNA: TGCGCCAGCAGCTTGACAGATCTTCAAGCTAACTATGGCTACACCTTC. Translation: CASSLTDLQANYGYTF. The complete variable domain, with remaining parts taken from reference TRBV5-1 and TRBJ1-2, reads KAGVTQTPRYLIKTRGQQVTLSCSPISGHRSVSWYQQTPGQGLQFLFEYFSETQRNKGNFPGRFSGRQFSNSRSEMNVSTLELGDSALYLCASSLTDLQANYGYTFGSGTRLTVV.

The chain employs TRBV4-1 and TRBJ2-1; maybe TRBD1 (6 bases). V lost 1 base and J 7 bases, leaving 8 bases between the germline ends. The CDR3 contains 13 residues. CDR1 MGHRA and CDR2 YSYEKL come from the germline V gene. CDR3 bases: TGCGCCAGCAGCCAAGTCGACAGGAATGAGCAGTTCTTC. Encoded protein: CASSQVDRNEQFF.

The CDR3 bases are TGTGCCAGCAGTGAAGGGGACCTCACCAATCAGCCCCAGCATTTT. Residues: CASSEGDLTNQPQHF. J is TRBJ1-5 and V is TRBV6-1; D is perhaps TRBD1 (5 bases). The CDR3 consists of 15 residues. V shed 1 base and J shed 3 bases, with 10 bases lying between them. Germline-derived CDR1 and CDR2 are MNHNS and SASEGT.

This CDR3 is CAWNLVGMNTEAFF. CDR3 nucleotides: TGTGCCTGGAACCTTGTAGGGATGAACACTGAAGCTTTCTTT. The chain recombines TRBV30 with TRBJ1-1; unclear D gene. The CDR3 has 14 amino acids. Trimming removed 4 bases from V and 0 bases from J, with 12 bases in between. CDR1 is GTSNPN and CDR2 is SVGIG in the germline V gene (reference sequence).

This chain connects TRBV4-1 to TRBJ2-7; 8 bases fit TRBD1. Looked up from germline, CDR1 is MGHRA and CDR2 is YSYEKL. The CDR3 loop spans 18 amino acids. Unmatched junction bases numbered 13, after V lost 2 bases and J lost 1 base. The CDR3 reads CASSQPKIPGQVSYEQYF. DNA for the CDR3: TGCGCCAGCAGCCAACCCAAAATACCGGGACAGGTATCCTACGAGCAGTACTTC.

The CDR3 sequence: CASSGGLAGTYEQYF. The DNA for the CDR3 is TGTGCCAGCAGCGGGGGACTAGCGGGGACCTACGAGCAGTACTTC. The chain uses TRBV13 and TRBJ2-7, with 13 bases lining up with TRBD2. The CDR3 is made up of 15 amino acids. V dropped 5 bases and J dropped 2; count of bases not matched to a gene: 3. CDR1 is PRHDT and CDR2 is FYEKMQ in the germline V gene (reference sequence).